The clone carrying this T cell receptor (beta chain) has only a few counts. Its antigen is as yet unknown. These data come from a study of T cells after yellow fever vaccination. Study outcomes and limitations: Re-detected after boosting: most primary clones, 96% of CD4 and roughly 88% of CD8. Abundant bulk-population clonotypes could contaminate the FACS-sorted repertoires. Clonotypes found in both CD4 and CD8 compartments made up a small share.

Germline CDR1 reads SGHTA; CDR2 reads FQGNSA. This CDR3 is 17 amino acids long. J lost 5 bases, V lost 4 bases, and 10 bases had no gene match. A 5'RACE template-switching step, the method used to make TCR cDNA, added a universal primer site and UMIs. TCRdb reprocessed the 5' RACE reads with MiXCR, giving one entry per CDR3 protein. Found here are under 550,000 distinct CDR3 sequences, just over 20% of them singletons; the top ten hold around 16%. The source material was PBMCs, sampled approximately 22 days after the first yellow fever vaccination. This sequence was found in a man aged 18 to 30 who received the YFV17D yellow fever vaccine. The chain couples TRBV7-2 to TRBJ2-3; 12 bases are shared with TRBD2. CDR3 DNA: TGTGCCAGCAGCTCAACGCCCCTAGCGGGGGGGGTAGATACGCAGTATTTT. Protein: CASSSTPLAGGVDTQYF.